The 29 T cell receptor beta chains below were found in one sample sequenced in a study of T cells expressing NK-cell markers. TCRdb reanalyzed the 5' RACE reads and collapses them to one entry per CDR3 protein, without DNA. The ten most abundant clones cover about 10% of a sample with 400,000 or so distinct CDR3 sequences. Specimen: blood T cells: a sorted CD56 or NKG2C T cell subset, CD4+ or CD8+ T cells, or bulk PBMC T cells (not recorded which). The source of these receptors is a woman in her forties or fifties in good health.

The V call is TRBV15, the J call TRBJ2-1. The CDR3 is 11 amino acids. Germline loops: CDR1 LNHNV, CDR2 YYDKDF (reference sequence). The CDR3 sequence is CATSRSELQFF.

This chain uses TRBV12-3 or TRBV12-4 with TRBJ2-1; TCRdb selects TRBD1, and the lack of DNA leaves this call unchecked. The length of the CDR3 is 15 residues. CDR3 loop: CASSPPYRDSNEQFF.

The V call is TRBV20-1, the J call TRBJ2-5; TCRdb returns TRBD1, unconfirmable since there is no DNA. Germline CDR1 is DFQATT and CDR2 is SNEGSKA (reference sequence). This CDR3 is built from 15 residues. The chain's CDR3 is CSARIRGVKRETQYF.

This chain joins TRBV12-3 or TRBV12-4 and TRBJ2-1; TCRdb names TRBD2, which stays unverified in the absence of DNA. This CDR3 has 13 amino acids. Here the CDR3 reads CASGGRAYNEQFF.

CDR3 sequence: CASSLLTSGTTGELFF. The chain joins TRBV12-3 or TRBV12-4 to TRBJ2-2; absent DNA, TCRdb's TRBD2 call cannot be checked. This CDR3 comprises 16 residues.

V is TRBV9 and J is TRBJ2-1; TCRdb's D call of TRBD2 is untestable without DNA. In germline, CDR1 is SGDLS, CDR2 YYNGEE. The CDR3 extends over 15 amino acids. The CDR3 loop is CASSGLAGGPGEQFF.

The chain combines TRBV10-2 with TRBJ1-5; the TCRdb D gene call, TRBD1, has no DNA to confirm it. From germline, CDR1 is WSHSY and CDR2 SAAADI. The CDR3 has 18 residues. CDR3 sequence reads: CASSYTGTGGHKGQPQHF.

The chain carries TRBV24-1 and TRBJ1-2; TCRdb lists TRBD1, though no DNA is available to test this call. Germline loops: CDR1 KGHDR, CDR2 SFDVKD. The CDR3 extends over 12 amino acids. The CDR3 sequence is CATSESGQGLLF.

The chain uses TRBV19 and TRBJ2-1; as DNA is missing, the TRBD2 call by TCRdb cannot be tested. The CDR3 has 14 amino acids. Germline V CDR1 and CDR2: LNHDA, SQIVND (reference sequence). CDR3 amino acids: CASSMSGLNNEQFF.

This rearrangement joins TRBV4-1 to TRBJ1-1. Germline assignment: CDR1 MGHRA and CDR2 YSYEKL. The CDR3 is 13 residues long. The CDR3 sequence is CASSQEGWAEAFF.

The chain couples TRBV30 to TRBJ2-2. The CDR3 is 14 amino acids. Germline CDR1 and CDR2: GTSNPN and SVGIG (reference sequence). CDR3 sequence reads: CAWTMRVGTGELFF.

This chain links TRBV5-5 with TRBJ2-1; the D call of TRBD1 rests on TCRdb alone, since no DNA is present to check it. This CDR3 comprises 17 residues. The germline gives CDR1 SGHKS, CDR2 YYEKEE (reference sequence). This CDR3 reads CASSYRDIILSYNEQFF.

This rearrangement joins TRBV5-1 to TRBJ2-1; the TCRdb call, TRBD1, lacks DNA for checking. The length of the CDR3 is 14 residues. Germline CDR1 and CDR2: SGHRS and YFSETQ. CDR3 sequence reads: CASRRDPTRNEQFF.

The CDR3 spells CASSQAAETQYF. This chain joins TRBV3-1 and TRBJ2-5. The CDR3 sequence is 12 residues long. From germline, CDR1 is LGHDT and CDR2 YNNKEL (reference sequence).

This chain joins TRBV11-2 and TRBJ2-5; absent DNA, TCRdb's TRBD2 call cannot be checked. The CDR3 has 17 amino acids. The germline V gene has CDR1 SGHAT and CDR2 FQNNGV. The CDR3 loop reads CASSLFPAGGPQETQYF.

The chain recombines TRBV12-3 or TRBV12-4 with TRBJ2-1; the D call of TRBD2 rests on TCRdb alone, since no DNA is present to check it. The length of the CDR3 is 15 residues. CDR3 sequence: CASSLGTQIYNEQFF.

Here the CDR3 reads CASSLARSGSWETQYF. This rearrangement joins TRBV7-2 to TRBJ2-5; the TCRdb call, TRBD2, lacks DNA for checking. This CDR3 spans 16 amino acids. Per germline, CDR1 SGHTA and CDR2 FQGNSA.

The chain couples TRBV25-1 to TRBJ2-5; TCRdb selects TRBD2, and the lack of DNA leaves this call unchecked. CDR3 size: 11 residues. Germline-derived CDR1 and CDR2 are MGHDK and SYGVNS. The chain's CDR3 is CASARLETQYF.

V and J are TRBV5-4 and TRBJ2-7; the TRBD2 assignment by TCRdb is unverifiable without DNA. This CDR3 has 13 amino acids. The germline gives CDR1 SGHNT, CDR2 YYREEE (reference sequence). CDR3: CASSLGSRGEQYF. Supplemented by reference TRBV5-4 and TRBJ2-7, the full variable domain reads ETGVTQSPTHLIKTRGQQVTLRCSSQSGHNTVSWYQQALGQGPQFIFQYYREEENGRGNFPPRFSGLQFPNYSSELNVNALELDDSALYLCASSLGSRGEQYFGPGTRLTVT.

This rearrangement joins TRBV5-1 to TRBJ2-3. CDR1 is SGHRS, CDR2 YFSETQ, per germline. CDR3 length equals 16 residues. This CDR3 reads CASSLSTEGFTDTQYF.

This chain uses TRBV14 with TRBJ1-6; with no DNA, the TCRdb D assignment of TRBD1 cannot be verified. Germline V gives CDR1 SGHDN, CDR2 FVKESK. This CDR3 region has 14 residues. This CDR3 is CASSLMGGNSPLHF.

This chain uses TRBV5-1 with TRBJ1-2. The CDR3 is 14 residues long. The germline CDR1 and CDR2 sequences are SGHRS and YFSETQ. CDR3 loop: CASSPRFTDNGYTF. The variable domain in full, completed from reference TRBV5-1 and TRBJ1-2, reads KAGVTQTPRYLIKTRGQQVTLSCSPISGHRSVSWYQQTPGQGLQFLFEYFSETQRNKGNFPGRFSGRQFSNSRSEMNVSTLELGDSALYLCASSPRFTDNGYTFGSGTRLTVV.

The chain couples TRBV12-3 or TRBV12-4 to TRBJ1-5. CDR3 length: 13 residues. CDR3 protein: CASTIQVNQPQHF.

The V and J genes are TRBV29-1 and TRBJ2-2; no DNA is available, so the TRBD1 call from TCRdb remains unchecked. The CDR3 contains 13 residues. The germline gives CDR1 SQVTM, CDR2 ANQGSEA. This CDR3 reads CSVATGFTGELFF.

The chain couples TRBV28 to TRBJ1-1. The CDR3 runs to 11 residues. Per germline, CDR1 MDHEN and CDR2 SYDVKM. CDR3 sequence: CASSVGTEAFF. Supplemented by reference TRBV28 and TRBJ1-1, the full variable domain reads DVKVTQSSRYLVKRTGEKVFLECVQDMDHENMFWYRQDPGLGLRLIYFSYDVKMKEKGDIPEGYSVSREKKERFSLILESASTNQTSMYLCASSVGTEAFFGQGTRLTVV.

The chain uses TRBV28 and TRBJ2-5; TCRdb gives TRBD1 as the D gene, but with no DNA this cannot be confirmed. The CDR3 has 13 residues. Per germline, CDR1 MDHEN and CDR2 SYDVKM. The CDR3 sequence: CASSFLGRGTQYF.

The chain couples TRBV9 to TRBJ2-1; TCRdb returns TRBD2, unconfirmable since there is no DNA. The CDR3 extends over 22 amino acids. CDR1 is SGDLS, CDR2 YYNGEE, per germline. This CDR3 reads CASSQPSPGTSGRNGNYNEQFF.

The chain uses TRBV20-1 and TRBJ2-3; TCRdb reports TRBD1, a call that lacks DNA to check it against. The germline CDR1 and CDR2 sequences are DFQATT and SNEGSKA (reference sequence). This CDR3 contains 14 residues. This CDR3 is CSAGEGRGRDTQYF.

This sequence joins TRBV28 and TRBJ2-3. Germline values: CDR1 MDHEN, CDR2 SYDVKM. This CDR3 spans 14 amino acids. The CDR3 protein is CASSFPVSTDTQYF. Together with reference TRBV28 and TRBJ2-3, the CDR3 gives the full variable domain: DVKVTQSSRYLVKRTGEKVFLECVQDMDHENMFWYRQDPGLGLRLIYFSYDVKMKEKGDIPEGYSVSREKKERFSLILESASTNQTSMYLCASSFPVSTDTQYFGPGTRLTVL.